This paragraph covers one T cell receptor (beta chain) sequence. The data belong to a study of PD-L1 blockade in urothelial cancer. Study context: Study patients had been treated with 0 to 3 previous chemotherapy regimens.

Using immunoSEQ multiplex PCR, the repertoire was profiled, and TCRdb retains in-frame clones only, with some absent. The sample yields roughly 48,000 clones, about 87% seen once. The J segment lost 0 bases and the V segment lost 5 bases, leaving 5 bases of the junction unmatched. The germline CDR1 and CDR2 sequences are SGHRS and YFSETQ. This CDR3 is 15 amino acids long. The origin of this receptor is a man aged 40-55 years with urothelial cancer. The source was PBMCs, collected around atezolizumab (anti-PD-L1) treatment. The rearrangement uses TRBV5-1 and TRBJ2-3, with 8 bases fitting TRBD1. The CDR3 sequence is CASRLRTGSTDTQYF. CDR3 coding DNA: TGCGCCAGCAGGCTACGGACAGGGAGCACAGATACGCAGTATTTT.